Shown below are 10 T cell receptor beta chains from a single sample sequenced in a study of blood T cell repertoires in COVID-19. Generated by immunoSEQ multiplex PCR, the TCRdb table keeps only in-frame clones and is missing some. Altogether a few hundred thousand clones are present, around nine tenths being singletons, with the ten largest covering around 2%. The sample comprised PBMCs or T cells enriched from blood (not recorded which). Receptors were obtained from a woman aged 60-75 years in a cohort exposed to, infected with or recovered from COVID-19 (not recorded which).

This clone was recorded once. The J gene is TRBJ2-7, the V gene TRBV28; 14 bases are shared with TRBD2. Germline V gene sequence: CDR1 MDHEN, CDR2 SYDVKM. This CDR3 comprises 18 residues. Trimming removed 6 bases from V and 5 bases from J; junction bases left unmatched: 15. In nucleotides, the CDR3 is TGTGCCAGCAGCAAAGACAGAAGCTGGGGACTAGCGGGAGACGAGCAGTACTTC. It is translated as CASSKDRSWGLAGDEQYF. The entire variable domain, with the rest obtained from reference TRBV28 and TRBJ2-7, is as follows: DVKVTQSSRYLVKRTGEKVFLECVQDMDHENMFWYRQDPGLGLRLIYFSYDVKMKEKGDIPEGYSVSREKKERFSLILESASTNQTSMYLCASSKDRSWGLAGDEQYFGPGTRLTVT.

V usage is TRBV12-3 or TRBV12-4 and J usage is TRBJ1-1; TRBD1 aligns across 9 bases. The CDR3 length is 13 residues. Unmatched junction bases numbered 1, after V lost 6 bases and J lost 2 bases. The CDR3 DNA follows: TGTGCCAGCAGGGACAGGGGAAACACTGAAGCTTTCTTT. Its translation is CASRDRGNTEAFF.

The chain has TRBV10-3 and TRBJ2-7, with 8 bases fitting TRBD1. Trimming removed 4 bases from V and 0 bases from J; junction bases left unmatched: 2. Germline-derived CDR1 and CDR2 are ENHRY and SYGVKD. This CDR3 has 14 amino acids. The CDR3 DNA follows: TGTGCCATCAGTGCGGGACAGGACTCCTACGAGCAGTACTTC. Translating gives CAISAGQDSYEQYF.

The chain combines TRBV30 with TRBJ2-5, with 13 bases identical to TRBD2. The CDR3 has 15 amino acids. CDR1 and CDR2 from the germline V gene are GTSNPN and SVGIG (reference sequence). Trimming cost V 4 bases and J 5 bases; bases outside gene matches: 7. CDR3 bases: TGTGCCTGGAAAACCGGGACTAGCGGGATGGAGACCCAGTACTTC. Translated, it gives CAWKTGTSGMETQYF.

For this clone: The sample contains more than one DNA sequence encoding this CDR3. V is TRBV19 and J is TRBJ2-3, with 10 bases aligning to TRBD2. Germline V gives CDR1 LNHDA, CDR2 SQIVND (reference sequence). This CDR3 is built from 15 residues. Trimming removed 4 bases from V and 3 bases from J; junction bases left unmatched: 4. The CDR3 DNA sequence: TGTGCCAGTAGTACCCCTAGCGGGAGTACAGATACGCAGTATTTT. Its translation: CASSTPSGSTDTQYF.

This clone showed up just once. The chain uses TRBV29-1 and TRBJ1-1; D not resolved. In germline, CDR1 is SQVTM, CDR2 ANQGSEA. Between the trimmed V and J ends, which lost 3 bases and 0 bases, there was a span of 11 bases. This CDR3 is built from 14 residues. CDR3 residues: CSVEATFMNTEAFF. The CDR3 DNA is TGCAGCGTTGAGGCAACATTTATGAACACTGAAGCTTTCTTT.

This clone was seen a handful of times. This sequence joins TRBV28 and TRBJ1-1, with 7 nucleotides matching TRBD1. Germline V gene sequence: CDR1 MDHEN, CDR2 SYDVKM. The V and J ends lost 4 bases and 6 bases, in that order; junction bases with no gene match: 8. The CDR3 totals 14 residues. The CDR3 loop reads CASSSNPRGAEAFF. The CDR3 bases are TGTGCCAGCAGTTCGAACCCCAGGGGGGCTGAAGCTTTCTTT.

J is TRBJ1-4 and V is TRBV14; maybe TRBD1 (5 bases). The CDR3 totals 14 residues. Germline assignment: CDR1 SGHDN and CDR2 FVKESK. V gave up 4 bases and J gave up 2 bases, with 8 bases separating them. DNA for the CDR3: TGTGCCAGCAGCCCAGGGTTGACTAATGAAAAACTGTTTTTT. Translating it yields CASSPGLTNEKLFF.

The rearrangement joins TRBV24-1 to TRBJ1-5; D is undetermined. CDR3 length: 12 residues. Germline CDR1 reads KGHDR; CDR2 reads SFDVKD. V dropped 5 bases and J dropped 7 bases, with 8 bases sitting between them. CDR3 sequence: CATSGLGQPQHF. CDR3 in DNA: TGTGCCACCAGTGGACTCGGCCAGCCCCAGCATTTT.

This clone has just one count. The chain has TRBV6-5 and TRBJ1-1, with D possibly being TRBD1 (5 bases). V lost 7 bases and J 1 base, leaving 10 bases between the germline ends. Germline CDR1 is MNHEY and CDR2 is SVGAGI. The CDR3 has 13 amino acids. CDR3: CASIPGGNTEAFF. DNA for the CDR3: TGTGCCAGCATTCCGGGGGGGAACACTGAAGCTTTCTTT.